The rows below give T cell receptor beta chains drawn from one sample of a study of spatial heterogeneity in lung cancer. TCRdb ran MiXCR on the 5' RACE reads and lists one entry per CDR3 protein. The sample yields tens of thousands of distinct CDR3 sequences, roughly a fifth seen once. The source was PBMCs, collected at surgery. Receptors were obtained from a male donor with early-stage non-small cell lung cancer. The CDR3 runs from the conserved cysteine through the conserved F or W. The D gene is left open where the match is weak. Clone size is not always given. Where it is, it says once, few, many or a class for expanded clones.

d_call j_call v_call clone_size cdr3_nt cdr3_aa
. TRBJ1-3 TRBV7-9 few TGTGCCAGCAGCCTAGGGCGGCAGGGAAGGAGAAACACCATATATTTT CASSLGRQGRRNTIYF
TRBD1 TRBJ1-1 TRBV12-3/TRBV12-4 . TGTGCCAGCAGTTCAAAGCCGGGACAGGGGGCTTCGAGCACTGAAGCTTTCTTT CASSSKPGQGASSTEAFF
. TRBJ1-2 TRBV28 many TGTGCCAGCAGTTTATTTGGCGGAAACTATGGCTACACCTTC CASSLFGGNYGYTF
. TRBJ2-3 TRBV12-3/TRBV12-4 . TGTGCCAGCAGTTTCTCCGGGACATCCACAGATACGCAGTATTTT CASSFSGTSTDTQYF
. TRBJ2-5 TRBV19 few TGTGCCAGTAGTATAGCAGTGCGGCAAGAGACCCAGTACTTC CASSIAVRQETQYF
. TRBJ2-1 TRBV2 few TGTGCCAGCAGTTCGACTAGTCCCAGTGAGCAGTTCTTC CASSSTSPSEQFF
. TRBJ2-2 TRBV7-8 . TGTGCCAGCAGAGCCACGGGACAAGTCACCGGGGAGCTGTTTTTT CASRATGQVTGELFF
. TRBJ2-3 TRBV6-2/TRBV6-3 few TGTGCCAGCGCACAGGGGGCAGCGGGGGACGATACGCAGTATTTT CASAQGAAGDDTQYF
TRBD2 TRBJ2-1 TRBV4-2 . TGTGCCAGCAGCCAAGCTGGGACTAGCGGGGGGAGCTCCTACAATGAGCAGTTCTTC CASSQAGTSGGSSYNEQFF
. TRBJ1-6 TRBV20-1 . TGCAGTGCTAGAGATTCTGGGATCCCACCCCTCCACTTT CSARDSGIPPLHF
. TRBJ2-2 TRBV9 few TGTGCCAGCAGCACCGGGACTTCGGACACCGGGGAGCTGTTTTTT CASSTGTSDTGELFF
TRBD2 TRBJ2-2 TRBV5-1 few TGCGCCAGCAGCTCCGGGACTAGTCTCATTGCCGGGGAGCTGTTTTTT CASSSGTSLIAGELFF
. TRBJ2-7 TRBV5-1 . TGCGCCAGCAGAGTGATCCCTAGTAGCGAAGAGCAGTACTTC CASRVIPSSEEQYF
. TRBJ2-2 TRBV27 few TGTGCCAGCAGTACCACCGGGACCACTAACACCGGGGAGCTGTTTTTT CASSTTGTTNTGELFF
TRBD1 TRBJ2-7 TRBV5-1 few TGCGCCAGCAGCCAAGGACAGGGAGTCTACGAGCAGTACTTC CASSQGQGVYEQYF
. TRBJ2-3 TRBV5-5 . TGTGCCAGCAGCGGGGACTGGAGAGATACGCAGTATTTT CASSGDWRDTQYF
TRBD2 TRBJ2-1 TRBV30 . TGTGCCCGTAGCGGGGGGGCAACCTCGTCCTACAATGAGCAGTTCTTC CARSGGATSSYNEQFF
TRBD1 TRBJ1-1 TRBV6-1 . TGTGCCAGCAGTGACCACAGGGGGCCGAACACTGAAGCTTTCTTT CASSDHRGPNTEAFF
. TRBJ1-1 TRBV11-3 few TGTGCCAGCAGCCCCCGACTGGACGGAACTGAGGTCGTCTTT CASSPRLDGTEVVF
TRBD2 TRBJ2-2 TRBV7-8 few TGTGCCAGCAGCTTCCAGACTAGCGGGCCATACACCGGGGAGCTGTTTTTT CASSFQTSGPYTGELFF
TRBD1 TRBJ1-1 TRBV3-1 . TGTGCCAGCAGCCAAGGACAGGGGGCGACTGAAGCTTTCTTT CASSQGQGATEAFF
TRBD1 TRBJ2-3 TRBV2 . TGTGCCAGCCAATCACAGGGGGCAGATACGCAGTATTTT CASQSQGADTQYF
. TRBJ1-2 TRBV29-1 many TGCAGCGTTCAGGTCATAGCTAACTATGGCTACACCTTC CSVQVIANYGYTF
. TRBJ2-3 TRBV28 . TGTGCCAGCGGCATGGTTCGGGGGCTATCGGGGTCACGGTATTTT CASGMVRGLSGSRYF
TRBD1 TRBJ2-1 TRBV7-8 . TGTGCCAGCAGCCACCGGGACAGTGGGCACAATGAGCAGTTCTTC CASSHRDSGHNEQFF
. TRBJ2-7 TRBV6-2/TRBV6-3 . TGTGCCAGCAGTTACCTCGGACCCTACGAGCAGTACTTC CASSYLGPYEQYF
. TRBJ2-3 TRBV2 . TGTGCCAGCAGTGAATCCCCGGATACCCCCTCGAATACGCAGTATTTT CASSESPDTPSNTQYF
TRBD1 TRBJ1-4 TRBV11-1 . TGTGCCAGCAGCGCAACGACAGGGGGCCGGAATGAAAAACTGTTTTTT CASSATTGGRNEKLFF
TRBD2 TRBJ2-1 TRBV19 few TGTGCCAGTAGTGGGTGGCTAGCGGGAGGGGACAATGAGCAGTTCTTC CASSGWLAGGDNEQFF
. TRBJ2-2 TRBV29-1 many TGCAGCGCCAGGGGACTGAACACCGGGGAGCTGTTTTTT CSARGLNTGELFF
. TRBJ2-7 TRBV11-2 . TGTGCCAGCAGCTTACGGGCAGGCGACGAGCAGTACTTC CASSLRAGDEQYF
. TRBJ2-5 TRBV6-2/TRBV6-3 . TGTGCCAGCCAGACAGTTCAAGAGACCCAGTACTTC CASQTVQETQYF
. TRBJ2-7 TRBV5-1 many TGCGCCAGCAGCGCATTGACGGGCGGAAGGTCCTACGAGCAGTACTTC CASSALTGGRSYEQYF
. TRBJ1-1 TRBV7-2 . TGTGCCAGCAGCCTACTACAGGGCACTGAAGCTTTCTTT CASSLLQGTEAFF
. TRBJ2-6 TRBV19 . TGTGCCAGTAGTATTCCCACCTCTGGGGCCAACGTCCTGACTTTC CASSIPTSGANVLTF
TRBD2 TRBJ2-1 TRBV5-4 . TGTGCCAGCAGCTTGGCGAATAGCGGGTTAAATGAGCAGTTCTTC CASSLANSGLNEQFF
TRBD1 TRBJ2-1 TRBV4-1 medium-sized TGCGCCAGCAGCCAGGACCCGGGACAGATTAGCTCCTACAATGAGCAGTTCTTC CASSQDPGQISSYNEQFF